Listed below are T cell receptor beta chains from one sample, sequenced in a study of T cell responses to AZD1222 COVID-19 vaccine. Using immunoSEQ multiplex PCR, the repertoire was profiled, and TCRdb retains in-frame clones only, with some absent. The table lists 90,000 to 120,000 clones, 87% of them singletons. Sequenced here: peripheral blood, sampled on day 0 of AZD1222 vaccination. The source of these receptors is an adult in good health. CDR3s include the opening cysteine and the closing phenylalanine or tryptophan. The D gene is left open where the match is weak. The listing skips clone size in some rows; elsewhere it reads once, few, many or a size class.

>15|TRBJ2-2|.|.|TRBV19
CASIPRALNTGELFF
TGTGCCAGTATCCCTCGGGCCTTAAACACCGGGGAGCTGTTTTTT
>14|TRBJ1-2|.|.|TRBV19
CASTNRGRPHGYTF
TGTGCCAGTACTAATAGGGGCAGGCCGCATGGCTACACCTTC
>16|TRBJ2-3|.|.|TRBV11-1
CASSLEGGRRTDTQYF
TGTGCCAGCAGCTTAGAAGGGGGGAGGAGGACAGATACGCAGTATTTT
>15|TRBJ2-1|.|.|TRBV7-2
CASSLVGGSHNEQFF
TGTGCCAGCAGCTTAGTTGGGGGCTCCCACAATGAGCAGTTCTTC
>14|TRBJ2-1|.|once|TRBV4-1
CASSRPTRLDEQFF
TGCGCCAGCAGCCGTCCTACTAGGTTGGATGAGCAGTTCTTC
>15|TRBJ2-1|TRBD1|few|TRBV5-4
CASSLTGQGEDEQFF
TGTGCCAGCAGCTTGACAGGACAGGGAGAAGATGAGCAGTTCTTC
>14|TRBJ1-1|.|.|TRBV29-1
CSATGGWGNTEAFF
TGCAGCGCTACGGGAGGTTGGGGGAACACTGAAGCTTTCTTT
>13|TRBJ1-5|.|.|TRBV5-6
CASSRGQYQPQHF
TGTGCCAGCAGCCGAGGACAGTATCAGCCCCAGCATTTT
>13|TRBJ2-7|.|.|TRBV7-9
CASSAPGSYEQYF
TGTGCCAGCAGCGCACCGGGCTCCTACGAGCAGTACTTC
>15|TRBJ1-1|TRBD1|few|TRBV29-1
CSVESRRGLWTEAFF
TGCAGCGTTGAATCGCGGAGGGGGCTGTGGACTGAAGCTTTCTTT
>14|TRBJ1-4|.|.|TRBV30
CAWSRGWANEKLFF
TGTGCCTGGAGTAGGGGGTGGGCTAATGAAAAACTGTTTTTT
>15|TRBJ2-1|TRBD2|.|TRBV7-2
CASSLVAGGTHEQFF
TGTGCCAGCAGCTTGGTAGCGGGAGGGACGCATGAGCAGTTCTTC
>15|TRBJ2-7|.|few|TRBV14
CASSPGRANFYEQYF
TGTGCCAGCAGCCCCGGCAGGGCGAACTTCTACGAGCAGTACTTC
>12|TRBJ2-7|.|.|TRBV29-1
CSVEDRLYEQYF
TGCAGCGTTGAGGATCGACTATACGAGCAGTACTTC
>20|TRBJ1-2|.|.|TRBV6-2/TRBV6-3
CASSYPRRQGGRRSGYGYTF
TGTGCCAGCAGTTACCCTAGACGCCAAGGTGGGCGGCGGTCGGGCTATGGCTACACCTTC
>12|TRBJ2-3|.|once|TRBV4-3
CASSQSTDTQYF
TGCGCCAGCAGCCAAAGCACAGATACGCAGTATTTT
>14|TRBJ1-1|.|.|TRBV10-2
CASTNPGSNTEAFF
TGCGCCAGCACCAACCCCGGGTCCAACACTGAAGCTTTCTTT
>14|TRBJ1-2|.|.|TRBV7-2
CASSLVRGSYGYTF
TGTGCCAGCAGCTTAGTCCGGGGTTCCTATGGCTACACCTTC
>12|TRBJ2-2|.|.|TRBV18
CASSPRTGELFF
TGTGCCAGCTCACCTCGAACCGGGGAGCTGTTTTTT
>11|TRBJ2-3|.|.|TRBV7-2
CASSLADTQYF
TGTGCCAGCAGCTTAGCAGATACGCAGTATTTT
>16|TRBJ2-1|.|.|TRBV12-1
CASSPRLREGNNEQFF
TGTGCCAGCAGCCCAAGGTTGCGGGAGGGTAACAATGAGCAGTTCTTC
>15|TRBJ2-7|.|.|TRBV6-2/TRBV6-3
CASSYSSGGLYEQYF
TGTGCCAGCAGTTACTCATCTGGGGGGCTCTACGAGCAGTACTTC
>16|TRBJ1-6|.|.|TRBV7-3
CASSLRGWDKNSPLHF
TGTGCCAGCAGCTTAAGAGGATGGGACAAAAATTCACCCCTCCACTTT
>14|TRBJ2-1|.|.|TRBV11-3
CASSLDRGSNEQFF
TGTGCCAGCAGCTTAGACCGAGGGAGCAATGAGCAGTTCTTC
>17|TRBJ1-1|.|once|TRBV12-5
CASGLGRDIGPNTEAFF
TGTGCTAGTGGTTTGGGACGGGACATAGGGCCGAACACTGAAGCTTTCTTT
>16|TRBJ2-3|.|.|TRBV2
CASSNGGGLVTDTQYF
TGTGCCAGCAGTAATGGGGGGGGGCTAGTTACAGATACGCAGTATTTT
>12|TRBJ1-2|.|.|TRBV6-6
CASSELTYGYTF
TGTGCCAGCAGTGAGTTAACCTATGGCTACACCTTC
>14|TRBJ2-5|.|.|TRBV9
CASSPLARKETQYF
TGTGCCAGCAGCCCGCTAGCGAGAAAAGAGACCCAGTACTTC
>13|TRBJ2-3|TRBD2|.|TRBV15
CATSLAGGNTQYF
TGTGCCACCAGCCTGGCGGGGGGAAATACGCAGTATTTT
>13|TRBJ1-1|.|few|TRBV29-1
CSVTRNRNTEAFF
TGCAGCGTGACCAGGAACCGGAACACTGAAGCTTTCTTT
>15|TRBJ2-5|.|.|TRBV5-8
CASSPGVQVWETQYF
TGTGCCAGCAGCCCGGGGGTGCAAGTTTGGGAGACCCAGTACTTC
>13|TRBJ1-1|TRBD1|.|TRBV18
CASGTGRDTEAFF
TGTGCCAGCGGGACAGGGAGGGACACTGAAGCTTTCTTT
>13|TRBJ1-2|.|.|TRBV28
CASSPQLNYGYTF
TGTGCCAGCAGTCCCCAATTAAACTATGGCTACACCTTC
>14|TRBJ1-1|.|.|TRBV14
CASSGRGPNTEAFF
TGTGCCAGCAGCGGCCGCGGGCCGAACACTGAAGCTTTCTTT
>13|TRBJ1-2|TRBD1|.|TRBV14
CASSQIQGDGYTF
TGTGCCAGCAGCCAGATACAGGGGGATGGCTACACCTTC
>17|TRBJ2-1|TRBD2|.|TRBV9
CASSPQMGREAYNEQFF
TGTGCCAGCAGCCCACAGATGGGGCGGGAGGCCTACAATGAGCAGTTCTTC
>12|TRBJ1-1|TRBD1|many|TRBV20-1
CSASGDREEAFF
TGCAGTGCTAGTGGTGACAGGGAGGAAGCTTTCTTT
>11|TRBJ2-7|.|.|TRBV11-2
CASSWSYEQYF
TGTGCCAGCAGCTGGTCTTACGAGCAGTACTTC
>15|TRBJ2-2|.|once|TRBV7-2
CANSRPSGSVGELFF
TGTGCCAACAGCCGTCCTTCGGGGAGTGTCGGGGAGCTGTTTTTT